These 4 T cell receptor beta chains were sequenced from one sample in a study of T cell changes during pregnancy in multiple sclerosis. Method: immunoSEQ multiplex PCR; TCRdb's copy keeps in-frame clones and lacks some. The sample records some 43,000 clones, about 90% being singletons. Sample: CD8+ T cells from peripheral blood mononuclear cells, taken in the first trimester of pregnancy. These receptor sequences come from a female donor with multiple sclerosis, enrolled in a pregnancy study.

The chain combines TRBV7-2 with TRBJ2-1, with TRBD2 identical over 8 bases. V trimming: 5 bases; J trimming: 6 bases; junction bases outside the gene matches: 9. The CDR3 contains 15 residues. Germline values: CDR1 SGHTA, CDR2 FQGNSA. Written as DNA, the CDR3 is TGTGCCAGCAGCCCAGGCGGGGGGCAGGGCAATGAGCAGTTCTTC. This translates into CASSPGGGQGNEQFF.

This chain links TRBV4-3 with TRBJ2-7; weak D call: TRBD2 (6 bases). CDR3 length equals 17 residues. V gave up 3 bases and J gave up 3 bases, with 21 bases separating them. CDR1 and CDR2 (germline): LGHNA, YSLEER. The CDR3 spells CASSQDTGLVFVYEQYF. For the CDR3, the DNA is TGCGCCAGCAGCCAGGACACGGGACTGGTTTTCGTCTACGAGCAGTACTTC.

The chain couples TRBV7-8 to TRBJ1-1; D is unresolved. Trimming took off 4 bases at V and 0 bases at J, with 9 bases between the two ends. Germline V gene data show CDR1 as SGHVS and CDR2 as FQNEAQ. The CDR3 consists of 14 residues. The CDR3 region is CASSSTTLNTEAFF. The DNA for the CDR3 is TGTGCCAGCAGCTCGACAACTTTGAACACTGAAGCTTTCTTT. The complete variable domain, with remaining parts taken from reference TRBV7-8 and TRBJ1-1, reads GAGVSQSPRYKVAKRGQDVALRCDPISGHVSLFWYQQALGQGPEFLTYFQNEAQLDKSGLPSDRFFAERPEGSVSTLKIQRTQQEDSAVYLCASSSTTLNTEAFFGQGTRLTVV.

This chain joins TRBV5-1 and TRBJ2-7; 7 bases map to TRBD2. Germline V gene sequence: CDR1 SGHRS, CDR2 YFSETQ. The CDR3 is made up of 13 amino acids. V shed 1 base, J shed 4 bases, and the junction held 2 bases outside the gene matches. In DNA form, the CDR3 reads TGCGCCAGCAGCTTGACTAGCGCGTACGAGCAGTACTTC. Its protein is CASSLTSAYEQYF.